This TCR beta chain appears in the sequencing data of a study of CXCR3-negative and CXCR3-positive naive CD8 T cells. Study findings and constraints: The study found CXCR3 expression partially decreased after cryopreservation and ran most assays on fresh PBMCs. Naive subsets did not differ in surface CD5, and the authors estimated TCR strength using properties of the TRB CDR3.

To note about this clonotype: Its antigen is not identified.

The authors prepared UMI-labeled TRB cDNA libraries by 5' RACE. From the 5' RACE reads, TCRdb lists one entry per CDR3 protein and no DNA. Its listing shows 8,000 or so distinct CDR3 sequences. Per germline, CDR1 SGDLS and CDR2 YYNGEE. The CDR3 has 14 amino acids. This chain joins TRBV9 and TRBJ2-3; TCRdb picks TRBD1, but there is no DNA to check that call. Source material: naive CXCR3- CD8+ T cells from blood. Subset here: CD45RO-CCR7+CD27+CD95- naive CD8+ T cells lacking CXCR3 (TNR3-). This clonotype originated in a human donor in good health. Some clones in this sample may be carry-over from other donors' samples. The CDR3: CASSLAGGTDTQYF.